This is a list of T cell receptor beta chains from one sample in a study of PD-1 blockade in classical Hodgkin lymphoma. Using immunoSEQ multiplex PCR, the repertoire was profiled, and TCRdb retains in-frame clones only, with some absent. The sample has roughly 92,000 clones, approximately 92% seen once. The sequencing used peripheral blood mononuclear cells (PBMCs), collected at baseline. These receptors came from a human donor with classical Hodgkin lymphoma. Each CDR3 is given with its conserved first and last residue. D genes are given only for firm matches. Clone size, where shown, is once, few, many, or a class for clones that have expanded.

TRBJ2-1 NA TRBV7-9 NA CASSLEKYNEQFF TGTGCCAGCAGCTTAGAGAAGTACAATGAGCAGTTCTTC
TRBJ1-2 NA TRBV29-1 once CSVGYTNYGYTF TGCAGCGTTGGATACACCAACTATGGCTACACCTTC
TRBJ1-2 TRBD1 TRBV5-1 NA CASMSGTDGYTF TGCGCCAGCATGTCCGGGACAGATGGCTACACCTTC
TRBJ2-1 TRBD2 TRBV4-1 NA CASSQDSSGGFRSEQFF TGCGCCAGCAGCCAAGATTCCTCGGGAGGTTTTCGCAGTGAGCAGTTCTTC
TRBJ1-1 NA TRBV10-3 NA CAISGVMGVARAFF TGTGCCATCAGTGGGGTCATGGGTGTAGCTAGAGCTTTCTTT
TRBJ2-7 NA TRBV7-3 NA CASSLQGSGEQYF TGTGCCAGCAGCTTACAGGGGTCGGGGGAGCAGTACTTC
TRBJ2-1 TRBD2 TRBV14 NA CASSQRGLDFNEQFF TGTGCCAGCAGCCAGAGAGGACTAGATTTCAATGAGCAGTTCTTC
TRBJ2-1 NA TRBV10-3 NA CAISEKGGSYNEQFF TGTGCCATCAGTGAAAAGGGGGGATCATACAATGAGCAGTTCTTC
TRBJ1-2 TRBD1 TRBV5-6 NA CASSLDRGRRGYTF TGTGCCAGCAGCTTGGACAGGGGGCGACGGGGCTACACCTTC
TRBJ2-2 NA TRBV6-1 NA CASSQGQLYTGELFF TGTGCCAGCAGTCAGGGCCAGCTCTACACCGGGGAGCTGTTTTTT
TRBJ2-1 TRBD2 TRBV18 NA CASSPPLTSGRRGEQFF TGTGCCAGCTCACCACCCCTGACTAGCGGGAGGAGGGGGGAGCAGTTCTTC
TRBJ1-4 TRBD1 TRBV25-1 NA CASSELQGANEKLFF TGTGCCAGCAGTGAATTGCAGGGGGCTAATGAAAAACTGTTTTTT
TRBJ1-1 NA TRBV11-3 NA CASSRIRNTEAFF TGTGCCAGCAGCCGAATAAGGAACACTGAAGCTTTCTTT
TRBJ2-7 NA TRBV29-1 NA CSVGGNYEQYF TGCAGCGTGGGCGGGAACTACGAGCAGTACTTC
TRBJ1-4 NA TRBV27 NA CASSLTGLANEKLFF TGTGCCAGCAGTTTAACGGGGTTGGCTAATGAAAAACTGTTTTTT
TRBJ1-2 NA TRBV5-6 NA CASSLAATASYGYTF TGTGCCAGCAGCTTGGCCGCGACGGCTTCCTATGGCTACACCTTC
TRBJ2-7 TRBD2 TRBV28 NA CASSPTTSASYEQYF TGTGCCAGCAGTCCGACCACTAGCGCCAGCTACGAGCAGTACTTC
TRBJ1-2 TRBD1 TRBV29-1 once CSVADREYGYTF TGCAGCGTCGCGGACAGGGAGTATGGCTACACCTTC
TRBJ1-1 NA TRBV5-1 NA CASSLDRGATEAFF TGCGCCAGCAGCTTGGATAGGGGAGCCACTGAAGCTTTCTTT
TRBJ2-5 TRBD2 TRBV19 NA CASRPSGSLQETQYF TGTGCCAGTAGGCCTAGCGGGAGCCTCCAAGAGACCCAGTACTTC
TRBJ1-4 NA TRBV25-1 NA CASSEGRQVLNEKLFF TGTGCCAGCAGTGAGGGTCGACAGGTCTTGAATGAAAAACTGTTTTTT
TRBJ1-5 NA TRBV7-8 NA CASSLQTGSNQPQHF TGTGCCAGCAGCCTACAGACAGGTAGCAATCAGCCCCAGCATTTT
TRBJ2-1 NA TRBV9 NA CASSVGGGSYNEQFF TGTGCCAGCAGCGTAGGCGGAGGCTCCTACAATGAGCAGTTCTTC
TRBJ1-4 NA TRBV6-1 NA CASSEEWEKLFF TGTGCCAGCAGTGAAGAGTGGGAAAAACTGTTTTTT
TRBJ1-1 TRBD1 TRBV5-1 NA CASSLTGQGDTEAFF TGCGCCAGCAGCTTAACAGGACAGGGGGACACTGAAGCTTTCTTT
TRBJ2-7 NA TRBV18 NA CASSPLEGVQQYF TGTGCCAGCTCACCACTGGAGGGGGTCCAGCAGTACTTC
TRBJ2-5 TRBD2 TRBV19 NA CASSTSPPGTNPGETQYF TGTGCCAGTAGTACTAGTCCCCCCGGGACTAATCCAGGAGAGACCCAGTACTTC
TRBJ2-1 TRBD2 TRBV5-1 NA CASTASLAGEGNEQFF TGCGCCAGCACCGCAAGTCTAGCGGGAGAAGGCAATGAGCAGTTCTTC
TRBJ1-1 TRBD1 TRBV30 NA CAWHTGQGAVGTEAFF TGTGCCTGGCACACAGGACAGGGGGCAGTCGGCACTGAAGCTTTCTTT
TRBJ2-2 TRBD1 TRBV29-1 NA CSTSGTGAVGELFF TGCAGCACCTCCGGGACAGGGGCCGTCGGGGAGCTGTTTTTT
TRBJ2-6 NA TRBV7-3 NA CASSLNSGSGANVLTF TGTGCCAGCAGCCTAAACTCTGGATCTGGGGCCAACGTCCTGACTTTC
TRBJ2-4 NA TRBV25-1 NA CASIPPGAYIQYF TGTGCCAGCATCCCTCCTGGGGCCTACATTCAGTACTTC
TRBJ2-1 NA TRBV11-3 NA CASRSSLGNEQFF TGTGCCAGCAGATCCTCCCTAGGCAATGAGCAGTTCTTC
TRBJ2-7 NA TRBV28 NA CASTYGPYEQYF TGTGCCAGCACGTACGGACCCTACGAGCAGTACTTC
TRBJ2-1 NA TRBV6-5 NA CASSYSIGLFYNEQFF TGTGCCAGCAGTTACTCGATTGGTCTTTTCTACAATGAGCAGTTCTTC
TRBJ1-2 TRBD1 TRBV18 NA CASSPAGGQGNGYTF TGTGCCAGCTCACCAGCTGGGGGACAGGGAAATGGCTACACCTTC
TRBJ2-7 NA TRBV5-1 NA CASSFTGGSYEQYF TGCGCCAGCAGCTTTACCGGGGGCTCCTACGAGCAGTACTTC
TRBJ1-1 TRBD1 TRBV5-5 NA CASSYTGDTEAFF TGTGCCAGCAGTTACACAGGGGATACTGAAGCTTTCTTT
TRBJ2-7 NA TRBV5-1 NA CASSLGFFQAGYEQYF TGCGCCAGCAGCTTGGGCTTCTTCCAAGCGGGCTACGAGCAGTACTTC
TRBJ2-7 TRBD1 TRBV5-1 once CASRVVGQTYEQYF TGCGCCAGCCGAGTGGTGGGACAGACCTACGAGCAGTACTTC
TRBJ1-5 TRBD1 TRBV2 NA CASRGTVYQPQHF TGTGCCAGCAGAGGGACAGTTTATCAGCCCCAGCATTTT
TRBJ2-1 TRBD2 TRBV19 once CASSIDLAGGRYNEQFF TGTGCCAGTAGTATAGATCTTGCGGGAGGGCGGTACAATGAGCAGTTCTTC
TRBJ2-1 TRBD2 TRBV9 NA CASRPPNSGSKGDNEQFF TGTGCCAGCAGACCCCCGAATAGCGGGAGTAAAGGGGACAATGAGCAGTTCTTC
TRBJ2-2 TRBD1 TRBV5-1 NA CASRLDRGRTGELFF TGCGCCAGCAGACTTGACAGGGGGCGCACCGGGGAGCTGTTTTTT
TRBJ2-7 NA TRBV27 once CASSLGQGIYEQYF TGTGCCAGCAGTTTGGGCCAGGGTATCTACGAGCAGTACTTC
TRBJ1-2 TRBD1 TRBV5-1 once CASSLRSGGLYGYTF TGCGCCAGCAGCTTGAGATCAGGGGGCCTCTATGGCTACACCTTC
TRBJ2-7 NA TRBV9 NA CASSVNPQLEQYF TGTGCCAGCAGCGTAAATCCCCAGTTGGAGCAGTACTTC
TRBJ2-7 TRBD1 TRBV27 NA CASRTTGGRSYEQYF TGTGCCAGCAGGACGACAGGGGGTCGCTCCTACGAGCAGTACTTC
TRBJ1-2 TRBD1 TRBV19 NA CASSGRGQVYYGYTF TGTGCCAGTAGCGGAAGGGGACAGGTATACTATGGCTACACCTTC
TRBJ1-4 NA TRBV27 NA CASSFTWQNEKLFF TGTGCCAGCAGTTTCACGTGGCAGAATGAAAAACTGTTTTTT
TRBJ1-3 NA TRBV4-1 NA CASSQGPKRREYGNTIYF TGCGCCAGCAGCCAAGGGCCTAAGAGAAGGGAATATGGAAACACCATATATTTT
TRBJ1-2 NA TRBV28 NA CASSRSPGRNYGYTF TGTGCCAGCAGTCGATCTCCGGGCCGAAACTATGGCTACACCTTC